Listed here is a single TCR beta chain. The sample comes from a study of blood T cell repertoires in COVID-19. Study information: Researchers got acute and convalescent COVID-19 samples from the United States, Italy and Spain. T cells, B-cell-depleted T cells, or PBMCs supplied cDNA or gDNA.

Sequencing was performed with immunoSEQ multiplex PCR; in TCRdb, only in-frame clones are kept and a portion is missing. The sample yields around 230,000 clones, approximately 80% seen once. The junction had 6 bases not matched to a gene; V was cut back by 6 bases and J by 5 bases. This CDR3 has 13 amino acids. CDR1 and CDR2 (germline): SGHDN, FVKESK. The rearrangement joins TRBV14 to TRBJ1-1; TRBD1 matches at 7 bases. Sequences were obtained from peripheral blood. The TCR was taken from a man aged 35 to 55 with acute or convalescent COVID-19. The CDR3 DNA sequence: TGTGCCAGCAGTCGACAGGGAGTTACTGAAGCTTTCTTT. Translated: CASSRQGVTEAFF.